The rows below give T cell receptor beta chains drawn from one sample of a study of beta chain features in type 1 diabetes. Sequencing was performed with immunoSEQ multiplex PCR; in TCRdb, only in-frame clones are kept and a portion is missing. The top ten clones hold 0.45% to 0.55% of a sample with approximately 17,000 clones, 55% of them seen once. The sample consisted of stem cell memory CD4+ T cells from blood. These receptors were taken from a woman younger than 35 in good health. Each CDR3 is given with its conserved first and last residue. Fields, in order: J gene, V gene, clone size, D gene, CDR3 protein, CDR3 DNA. D genes are given only for firm matches. Rows give clone size only sometimes, using once, few, many, or a class for an expanded clone.

TRBJ1-1 TRBV5-1 . TRBD1 CASSQYTSQGRGAFF TGCGCCAGCAGCCAATATACATCACAGGGGCGGGGAGCTTTCTTT
TRBJ2-1 TRBV10-1 . . CASSESAVSSYNEQFF TGCGCCAGCAGTGAGTCGGCGGTGAGCTCCTACAATGAGCAGTTCTTC
TRBJ2-2 TRBV10-1 . . CASKPGTGNTGELFF TGCGCCAGCAAGCCGGGGACTGGGAACACCGGGGAGCTGTTTTTT
TRBJ2-7 TRBV7-2 few . CASSLATIYEQYF TGTGCCAGCAGCCTAGCGACAATCTACGAGCAGTACTTC
TRBJ2-7 TRBV30 . TRBD2 CAWSGTSGYYEQYF TGTGCCTGGAGCGGGACTAGCGGGTACTACGAGCAGTACTTC
TRBJ2-5 TRBV19 few TRBD2 CASSSRLALQETQYF TGTGCCAGTAGTTCCCGACTAGCGTTACAAGAGACCCAGTACTTC
TRBJ2-3 TRBV5-1 . TRBD2 CASRLATSTDTQYF TGCGCCAGCCGACTAGCGACTAGCACAGATACGCAGTATTTT
TRBJ2-6 TRBV18 . . CASSPRSGANVLTF TGTGCCAGCTCACCCCGCTCTGGGGCCAACGTCCTGACTTTC
TRBJ2-1 TRBV18 once TRBD2 CASSPPNSGSSYNEQFF TGTGCCAGCTCACCACCGAATAGCGGGAGCTCCTACAATGAGCAGTTCTTC
TRBJ1-1 TRBV12-5 . TRBD1 CASGLIVGQGNTEAFF TGTGCTAGTGGTTTGATAGTGGGACAGGGAAACACTGAAGCTTTCTTT
TRBJ1-6 TRBV6-5 . . CASSYPLQGGASPLHF TGTGCCAGCAGTTACCCACTCCAGGGAGGGGCATCACCCCTCCACTTT
TRBJ2-1 TRBV7-2 . TRBD2 CASSYPGTTQFF TGTGCCAGCAGCTACCCCGGGACTACGCAGTTCTTC
TRBJ1-2 TRBV2 few . CASSADRGVYGYTF TGTGCCAGCAGTGCGGACAGAGGTGTCTATGGCTACACCTTC
TRBJ2-1 TRBV14 few . CASSQGYWELQFF TGTGCCAGCAGCCAAGGTTATTGGGAGTTACAGTTCTTC
TRBJ2-7 TRBV7-2 . TRBD1 CASSDGTGGVYEQYF TGTGCCAGCAGCGATGGGACAGGGGGCGTCTACGAGCAGTACTTC
TRBJ2-2 TRBV13 . TRBD2 CASSRLLADNTGELFF TGTGCCAGCAGCCGACTACTAGCGGATAACACCGGGGAGCTGTTTTTT
TRBJ2-1 TRBV23-1 few TRBD1 CASITRGPGNEQFF TGCGCCAGCATAACCAGGGGGCCGGGCAATGAGCAGTTCTTC
TRBJ1-1 TRBV15 . . CATSPPGIDTEAFF TGTGCCACCAGCCCCCCGGGAATCGACACTGAAGCTTTCTTT
TRBJ2-1 TRBV29-1 few TRBD2 CSVGSSGRSHNEQFF TGCAGCGTTGGGTCTAGCGGGAGGAGCCACAATGAGCAGTTCTTC
TRBJ1-3 TRBV5-4 few . CASSLGPEGNTIYF TGTGCCAGCAGCTTAGGGCCGGAGGGGAACACCATATATTTT
TRBJ2-2 TRBV11-2 . TRBD1 CASSSTGGFTGELFF TGTGCCAGCAGCTCAACAGGGGGGTTCACCGGGGAGCTGTTTTTT
TRBJ2-4 TRBV30 . TRBD1 CAWSRTGVGAKNIQYF TGTGCCTGGAGTCGAACAGGGGTAGGAGCCAAAAACATTCAGTACTTC
TRBJ2-3 TRBV7-2 . TRBD2 CASSLRGLALSTDTQYF TGTGCCAGCAGCTTAAGAGGACTAGCGTTGAGCACAGATACGCAGTATTTT
TRBJ1-5 TRBV20-1 few . CSARGGGPQHF TGCAGTGCTAGAGGGGGGGGTCCCCAGCATTTT
TRBJ2-3 TRBV18 . . CASSPQGTNTDTQYF TGTGCCAGCTCACCGCAGGGAACCAACACAGATACGCAGTATTTT
TRBJ2-5 TRBV5-1 few . CASSLVSREETQYF TGCGCCAGCAGCTTGGTGTCTAGAGAAGAGACCCAGTACTTC
TRBJ2-1 TRBV16 . TRBD2 CASSQSGGAGEQFF TGTGCCAGCAGCCAAAGCGGGGGGGCCGGTGAGCAGTTCTTC
TRBJ1-2 TRBV5-1 . . CASSLAVANYGYTF TGCGCCAGCAGCTTGGCCGTCGCGAACTATGGCTACACCTTC
TRBJ1-2 TRBV5-6 . . CASSLLQGYGYTF TGTGCCAGCAGCCTTTTACAGGGCTATGGCTACACCTTC
TRBJ2-5 TRBV2 once . CASAATGAETQYF TGTGCCAGCGCCGCGACTGGGGCTGAGACCCAGTACTTC
TRBJ1-4 TRBV30 . . CALAGHLHGNEKLFF TGTGCCCTGGCCGGACATCTGCATGGTAATGAAAAACTGTTTTTT
TRBJ1-2 TRBV7-9 few TRBD1 CASSPGTGGSNYGYTF TGTGCCAGCAGCCCCGGGACAGGTGGCTCTAACTATGGCTACACCTTC
TRBJ2-1 TRBV29-1 . . CSVVDSTYYNEQFF TGCAGCGTCGTCGACTCAACCTACTACAATGAGCAGTTCTTC
TRBJ2-7 TRBV25-1 . . CASRPVANYEQYF TGTGCCAGCAGACCCGTTGCGAACTACGAGCAGTACTTC
TRBJ1-5 TRBV7-2 few . CASSLGGGGDQPQHF TGTGCCAGCAGCTTAGGAGGCGGGGGGGATCAGCCCCAGCATTTT
TRBJ2-1 TRBV5-6 few TRBD1 CASSWGQISNEQFF TGTGCCAGCAGCTGGGGACAGATAAGCAATGAGCAGTTCTTC
TRBJ2-7 TRBV30 . TRBD1 CACDRGPYEQYF TGTGCCTGTGACAGGGGCCCCTACGAGCAGTACTTC
TRBJ1-2 TRBV2 once TRBD1 CASSANRGQRYGYTF TGTGCCAGCAGTGCAAACCGGGGACAGCGATATGGCTACACCTTC
TRBJ2-1 TRBV7-3 . TRBD2 CASSASSGPYNEQFF TGTGCCAGCAGCGCCTCTAGCGGGCCCTACAATGAGCAGTTCTTC
TRBJ2-5 TRBV6-1 . TRBD2 CASSEALGLAETQYF TGTGCCAGCAGTGAAGCGCTCGGACTAGCTGAGACCCAGTACTTC
TRBJ1-1 TRBV5-1 . TRBD1 CASSRTGGSTEAFF TGCGCCAGCAGCCGGACAGGGGGATCCACTGAAGCTTTCTTT
TRBJ1-2 TRBV5-1 . . CASSGDKGYYGYTF TGCGCCAGCAGCGGGGACAAAGGGTACTATGGCTACACCTTC
TRBJ2-7 TRBV29-1 . TRBD1 CSVAQGASHEQYF TGCAGCGTTGCCCAGGGGGCTTCTCACGAGCAGTACTTC
TRBJ2-1 TRBV23-1 . TRBD2 CASSQSKARDLGTSGRNEQFF TGCGCCAGCAGTCAATCTAAGGCCCGGGACCTGGGGACTAGCGGGAGGAATGAGCAGTTCTTC
TRBJ1-5 TRBV30 . . CAWSSPGGGQPQHF TGTGCCTGGAGCAGTCCGGGGGGCGGACAGCCCCAGCATTTT
TRBJ2-2 TRBV2 . . CASCTEANTGELFF TGTGCCAGCTGCACGGAGGCGAACACCGGGGAGCTGTTTTTT
TRBJ2-1 TRBV11-2 . . CASSLGTRDSYNEQFF TGTGCCAGCAGCTTAGGAACGCGGGACTCCTACAATGAGCAGTTCTTC
TRBJ2-1 TRBV7-2 few TRBD2 CASSAGLAGRHVNEQFF TGTGCCAGCAGCGCCGGGCTAGCGGGACGACATGTAAATGAGCAGTTCTTC
TRBJ2-4 TRBV19 . . CASSVDQAKNIQYF TGTGCCAGTAGTGTAGATCAAGCCAAAAACATTCAGTACTTC
TRBJ1-3 TRBV7-3 few TRBD1 CASSVTGAGNTIYF TGTGCCAGCAGCGTCACAGGGGCTGGAAACACCATATATTTT
TRBJ2-7 TRBV5-1 . TRBD2 CASSTSSGSPEQYF TGCGCCAGCAGCACTTCTAGCGGGAGCCCCGAGCAGTACTTC
TRBJ2-3 TRBV30 . TRBD2 CALSGGGGDTQYF TGTGCCTTGAGCGGGGGGGGCGGAGATACGCAGTATTTT